This T cell receptor beta chain is drawn from a study of T cell therapy after organ transplantation. The overall study: CMV-specific T cells, median 1.92 x 10^8, were given as 2 to 6 intravenous infusions.

This table comes from immunoSEQ multiplex PCR, and its TCRdb copy is limited to in-frame clones, with some not included. The profile shows 45,000 to 60,000 clones, about 95% of them singletons. Notes on the study in general: Low CD8+ T cell yield possibly reduced coverage, hiding nonresponder expansions.

V lost 0 bases to trimming and J lost 4 bases, with 3 bases between them. The CDR3 loop spans 12 amino acids. CDR1 SEHNR and CDR2 FQNEAQ come from the germline V gene (reference sequence). To note about this clone: Its antigen remains unknown.

The input for sequencing was CD8+ T cells from blood, taken before autologous CMV-specific T cell therapy. The receptor was derived from a human patient who had received a solid organ transplant and had CMV disease. The chain uses TRBV7-9 and TRBJ1-1; D remains unclear. CDR3 protein: CASSLAGTEAFF. The CDR3 nucleotides are TGTGCCAGCAGCTTAGCAGGCACTGAAGCTTTCTTT.